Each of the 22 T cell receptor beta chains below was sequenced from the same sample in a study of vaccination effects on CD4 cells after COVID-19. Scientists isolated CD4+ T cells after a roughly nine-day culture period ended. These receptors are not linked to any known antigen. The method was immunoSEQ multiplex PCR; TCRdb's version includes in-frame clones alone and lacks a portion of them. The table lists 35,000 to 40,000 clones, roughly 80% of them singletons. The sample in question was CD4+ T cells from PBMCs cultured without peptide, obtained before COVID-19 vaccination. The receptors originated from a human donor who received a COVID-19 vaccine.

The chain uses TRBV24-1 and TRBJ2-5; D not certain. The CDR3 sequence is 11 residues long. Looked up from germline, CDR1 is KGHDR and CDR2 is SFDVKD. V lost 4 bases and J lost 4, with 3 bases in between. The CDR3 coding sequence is TGTGCCACCAGTGAGGCAGAGACCCAGTACTTC. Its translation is CATSEAETQYF.

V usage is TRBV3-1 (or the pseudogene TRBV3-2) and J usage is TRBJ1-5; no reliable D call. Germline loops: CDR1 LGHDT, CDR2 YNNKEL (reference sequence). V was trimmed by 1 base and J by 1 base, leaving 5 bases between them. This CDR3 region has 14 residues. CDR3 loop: CASSQGRSNQPQHF. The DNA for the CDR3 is TGTGCCAGCAGCCAAGGTCGCAGCAATCAGCCCCAGCATTTT.

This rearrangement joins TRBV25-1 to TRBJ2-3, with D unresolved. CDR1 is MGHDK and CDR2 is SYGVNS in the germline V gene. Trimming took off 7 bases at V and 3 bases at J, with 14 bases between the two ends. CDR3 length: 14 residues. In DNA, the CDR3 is TGTGCCAGCAAAGGGAAGATTAGTACAGATACGCAGTATTTT. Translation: CASKGKISTDTQYF. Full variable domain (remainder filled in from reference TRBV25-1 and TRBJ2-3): EADIYQTPRYLVIGTGKKITLECSQTMGHDKMYWYQQDPGMELHLIHYSYGVNSTEKGDLSSESTVSRIRTEHFPLTLESARPSHTSQYLCASKGKISTDTQYFGPGTRLTVL.

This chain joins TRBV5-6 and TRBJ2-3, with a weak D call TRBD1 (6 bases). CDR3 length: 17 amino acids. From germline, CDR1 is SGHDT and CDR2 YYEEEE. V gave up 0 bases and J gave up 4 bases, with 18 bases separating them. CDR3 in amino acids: CASSLAGSGTKADTQYF. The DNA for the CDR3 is TGTGCCAGCAGCTTGGCCGGTTCCGGGACAAAGGCAGATACGCAGTATTTT.

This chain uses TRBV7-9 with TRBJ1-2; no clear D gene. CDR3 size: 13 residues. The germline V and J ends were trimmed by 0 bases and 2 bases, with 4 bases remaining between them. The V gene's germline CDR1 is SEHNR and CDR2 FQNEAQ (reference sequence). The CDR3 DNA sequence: TGTGCCAGCAGCTTAGCGGTAAACTATGGCTACACCTTC. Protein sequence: CASSLAVNYGYTF.

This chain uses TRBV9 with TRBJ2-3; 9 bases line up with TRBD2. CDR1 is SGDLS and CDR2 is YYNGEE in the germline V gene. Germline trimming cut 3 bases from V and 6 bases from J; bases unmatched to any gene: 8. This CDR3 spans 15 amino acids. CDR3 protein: CASSESGGLLDTQYF. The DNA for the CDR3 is TGTGCCAGCAGCGAAAGCGGGGGGCTTCTGGATACGCAGTATTTT.

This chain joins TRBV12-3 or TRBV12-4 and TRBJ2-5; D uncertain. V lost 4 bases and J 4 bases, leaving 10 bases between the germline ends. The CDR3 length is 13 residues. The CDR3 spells CASSSSMGETQYF. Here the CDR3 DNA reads TGTGCCAGCAGTTCTTCCATGGGAGAGACCCAGTACTTC.

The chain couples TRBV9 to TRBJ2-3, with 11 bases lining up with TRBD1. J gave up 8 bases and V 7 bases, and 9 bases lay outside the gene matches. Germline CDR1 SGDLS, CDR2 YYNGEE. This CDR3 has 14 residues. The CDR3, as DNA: TGTGCCAGCGGGAAGGGACAGGGGGTTGGTACGCAGTATTTT. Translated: CASGKGQGVGTQYF.

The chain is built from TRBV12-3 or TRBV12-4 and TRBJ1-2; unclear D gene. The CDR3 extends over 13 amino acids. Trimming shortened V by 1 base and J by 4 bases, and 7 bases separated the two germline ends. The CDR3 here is CASSLGPFYGYTF. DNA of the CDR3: TGTGCCAGCAGTTTAGGGCCCTTCTATGGCTACACCTTC.

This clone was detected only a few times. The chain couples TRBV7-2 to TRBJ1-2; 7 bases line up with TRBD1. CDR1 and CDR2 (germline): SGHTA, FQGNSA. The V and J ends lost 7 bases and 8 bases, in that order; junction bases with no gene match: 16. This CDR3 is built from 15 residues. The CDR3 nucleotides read TGTGCCAGCACCTTGGGGGGTGGAGGGGGCAGAGGCTACACCTTC. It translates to CASTLGGGGGRGYTF.

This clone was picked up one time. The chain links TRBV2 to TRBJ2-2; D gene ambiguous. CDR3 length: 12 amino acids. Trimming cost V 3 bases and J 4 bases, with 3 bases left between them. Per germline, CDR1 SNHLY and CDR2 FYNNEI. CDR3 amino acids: CASSESTGELFF. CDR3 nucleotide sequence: TGTGCCAGCAGTGAGAGCACCGGGGAGCTGTTTTTT.

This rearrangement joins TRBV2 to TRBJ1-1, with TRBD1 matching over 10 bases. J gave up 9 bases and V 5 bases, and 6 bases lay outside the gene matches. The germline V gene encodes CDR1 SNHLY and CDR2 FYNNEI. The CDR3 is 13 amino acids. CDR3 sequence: CASSSRTGGQAFF. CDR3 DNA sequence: TGTGCCAGCAGTTCCCGGACAGGGGGGCAAGCTTTCTTT.

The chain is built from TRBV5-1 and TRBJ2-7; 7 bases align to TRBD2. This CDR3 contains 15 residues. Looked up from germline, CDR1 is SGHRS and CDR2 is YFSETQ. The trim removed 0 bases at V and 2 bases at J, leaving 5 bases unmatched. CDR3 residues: CASSLEWGGAYEQYV. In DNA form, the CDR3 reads TGCGCCAGCAGCTTGGAATGGGGGGGGGCCTACGAGCAGTACGTC.

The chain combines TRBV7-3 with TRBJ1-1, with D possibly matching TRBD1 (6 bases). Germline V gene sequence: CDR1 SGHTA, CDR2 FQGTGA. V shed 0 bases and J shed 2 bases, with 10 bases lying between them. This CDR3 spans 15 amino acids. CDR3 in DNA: TGTGCCAGCAGCTTAACGGGGGACAAAAACACTGAAGCTTTCTTT. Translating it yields CASSLTGDKNTEAFF.

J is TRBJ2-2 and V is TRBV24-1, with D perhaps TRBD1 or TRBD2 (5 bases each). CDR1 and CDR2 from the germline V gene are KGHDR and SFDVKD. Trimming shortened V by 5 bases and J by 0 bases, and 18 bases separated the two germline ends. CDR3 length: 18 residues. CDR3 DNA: TGTGCCACCAGTGTGGGACCCATCAGCTTTACGAACACCGGGGAGCTGTTTTTT. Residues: CATSVGPISFTNTGELFF.

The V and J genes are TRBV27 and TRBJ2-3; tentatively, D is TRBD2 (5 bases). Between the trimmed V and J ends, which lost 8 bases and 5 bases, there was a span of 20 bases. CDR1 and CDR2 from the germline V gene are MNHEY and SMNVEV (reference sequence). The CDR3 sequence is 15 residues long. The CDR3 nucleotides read TGTGCCAGCGCCTCCTCAGCGCCGGGAAAAGATACGCAGTATTTT. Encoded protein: CASASSAPGKDTQYF.

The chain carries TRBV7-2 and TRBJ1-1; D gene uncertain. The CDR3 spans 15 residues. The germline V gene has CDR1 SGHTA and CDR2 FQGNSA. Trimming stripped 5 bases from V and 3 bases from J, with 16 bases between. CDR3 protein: CASSVKVDVYTEAFF. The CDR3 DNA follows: TGTGCCAGCAGCGTGAAGGTCGACGTCTACACTGAAGCTTTCTTT. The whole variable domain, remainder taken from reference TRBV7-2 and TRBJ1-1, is GAGVSQSPSNKVTEKGKDVELRCDPISGHTALYWYRQSLGQGLEFLIYFQGNSAPDKSGLPSDRFSAERTGGSVSTLTIQRTQQEDSAVYLCASSVKVDVYTEAFFGQGTRLTVV.

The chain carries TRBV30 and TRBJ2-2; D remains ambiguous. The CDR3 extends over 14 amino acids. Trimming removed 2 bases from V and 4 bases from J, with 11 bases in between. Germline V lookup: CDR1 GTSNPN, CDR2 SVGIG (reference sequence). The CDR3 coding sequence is TGTGCCTGGAGTCCAACTTGGACCACCGGGGAGCTGTTTTTT. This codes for CAWSPTWTTGELFF.

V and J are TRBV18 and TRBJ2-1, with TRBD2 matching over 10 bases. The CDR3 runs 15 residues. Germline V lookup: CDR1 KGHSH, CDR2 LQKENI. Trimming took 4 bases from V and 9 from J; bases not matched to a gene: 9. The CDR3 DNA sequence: TGTGCCAGCTCACTCACAGCGGGGGGGGACGTTGAGCAGTTCTTC. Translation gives CASSLTAGGDVEQFF.

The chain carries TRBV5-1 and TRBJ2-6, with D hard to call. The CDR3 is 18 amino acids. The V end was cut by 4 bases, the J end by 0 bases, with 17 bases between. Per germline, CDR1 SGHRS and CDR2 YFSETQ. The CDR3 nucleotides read TGCGCCAGCAGCGCACACAGTCTAAGGTTCTCTGGGGCCAACGTCCTGACTTTC. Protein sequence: CASSAHSLRFSGANVLTF. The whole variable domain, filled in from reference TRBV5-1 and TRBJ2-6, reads KAGVTQTPRYLIKTRGQQVTLSCSPISGHRSVSWYQQTPGQGLQFLFEYFSETQRNKGNFPGRFSGRQFSNSRSEMNVSTLELGDSALYLCASSAHSLRFSGANVLTFGAGSRLTVL.

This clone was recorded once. As DNA, the CDR3 is TGCAGTGCTAGTACAGGTCTGCTCTATGGCTACACCTTC. Amino acids: CSASTGLLYGYTF. The chain recombines TRBV20-1 with TRBJ1-2; D might be TRBD1 (5 bases). Trimming pared 3 bases from V and 4 bases from J, leaving 12 bases between. CDR1 is DFQATT and CDR2 is SNEGSKA in the germline V gene (reference sequence). The CDR3 has 13 amino acids.

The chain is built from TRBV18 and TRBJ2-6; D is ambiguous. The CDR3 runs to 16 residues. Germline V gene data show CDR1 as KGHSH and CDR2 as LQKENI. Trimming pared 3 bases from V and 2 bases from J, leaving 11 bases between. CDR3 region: CASSPGLNAGANVLTF. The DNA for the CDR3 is TGTGCCAGCTCACCGGGTCTCAATGCTGGGGCCAACGTCCTGACTTTC.